This T cell receptor beta chain stems from a study of OX40 agonist ivuxolimab in advanced cancers. Study-level results: Also showing low normalized T-cell clonal expansion were some of the nonresponders.

The CDR3 contains 15 residues. From germline, CDR1 is MGHRA and CDR2 YSYEKL. V shed 5 bases and J shed 7 bases, with 18 bases lying between them. The repertoire was sequenced with immunoSEQ multiplex PCR; TCRdb's copy has only in-frame clones and lacks some. The sample yields around 40,000 clones, 84% seen once. In its sample, this clone was seen a few times. No antigen is known for it. This TCR derives from an adult with an advanced solid tumor such as melanoma, head and neck, liver or kidney cancer. The starting material was CD4+ or CD8+ T cells sorted from blood, obtained in a trial of the OX40 agonist ivuxolimab. V usage is TRBV4-1 and J usage is TRBJ2-1, with D uncertain. The CDR3 DNA follows: TGCGCCAGCAGCTCGATCCTGACAATCCGGAATGAGCAGTTCTTC. Residues: CASSSILTIRNEQFF.